This T cell receptor beta chain was captured by sequencing in a study of blood T cell repertoires in COVID-19. Study-level background: Acute and convalescent COVID-19 specimens originated in the United States, Italy and Spain. The analysed material was cDNA or gDNA that came from T cells, B-cell-depleted T cells, or PBMCs.

The CDR3 totals 16 residues. V lost 2 bases, J lost 2 bases, and 4 bases stayed unmatched. Germline loops: CDR1 SGHTA, CDR2 FQGNSA. Individuals aged roughly 18 to 95 years were recruited from about two dozen US areas. Only in-frame clones appear in the TCRdb table, and some are missing; sequencing was by immunoSEQ multiplex PCR. Of roughly 230,000 clones listed, over 75% are singletons. The origin of this receptor is a man aged 25 to 45 in a cohort exposed to, infected with or recovered from COVID-19 (not recorded which). The V and J genes are TRBV7-2 and TRBJ2-3; 10 bases line up with TRBD2. Sequencing was done on a sample of PBMCs or T cells enriched from blood (not recorded which). DNA for the CDR3: TGTGCCAGCAGCTTACTAGCGGGAGTATTCACAGATACGCAGTATTTT. Its translation: CASSLLAGVFTDTQYF.